This TCR beta chain was sequenced during a study of CD8 T cells in Susac syndrome. Study-level findings and limits: In Susac syndrome, CD4+ T cell repertoires lacked any clonal expansion. The study recognized that its TCR sequencing and HLA analysis covered a relatively small number of individuals.

RNA in amounts of roughly 0.45 to 1 ug was reverse transcribed with random hexamers. Multiplex PCR with immunoSEQ amplified the TCR beta CDR3 across 54 Vbeta and 13 Jbeta. Using its own MiXCR run on the immunoSEQ multiplex PCR reads, TCRdb lists one record per CDR3 protein. The sample lists roughly 190,000 distinct CDR3 sequences, about 91% seen once, with around 0.1% in the top ten. With respect to this clonotype: Antigen: not known.

CDR1 is MNHNS and CDR2 is SASEGT in the germline V gene. V gave up 6 bases and J gave up 1 base, with 12 bases separating them. The CDR3 spans 14 residues. The clonotype originates from a human donor with Susac syndrome. Material for sequencing was CD4+ T cells from PBMCs. J is TRBJ1-1 and V is TRBV6-1; tentatively, D is TRBD1 (5 bases). The CDR3 region is CASSLEGTNTEAFF. The CDR3 DNA sequence: TGTGCCAGCAGCCTTGAGGGGACGAACACTGAAGCTTTCTTT.